This entry concerns a single TCR beta chain. This clonotype has ten or more counts. It lacks a known antigen. Within one base of it there is no much larger clone, and no base qualities were kept. According to the germline V gene (reference sequence), CDR1 reads LGHDT and CDR2 reads YNNKEL. The CDR3 has 15 amino acids, counting the end cysteine and phenylalanine. Only CDR3 DNA remains: 45 bases, in frame from the first base. Relative to germline, V is 3 bases shorter and J is 4 bases shorter, with 15 bases between their ends. Receptors were amplified or captured by multiplex PCR. Sequenced using an Illumina HiSeq 4000. TCR beta libraries were built with iRepertoire HTBI primers and Arm-PCR amplification of CDR3 regions. Before sequencing, the PCR products underwent gel purification. Processing in the source paper ran as follows. Across samples, roughly 60 TRBV and 14 TRBJ segments were identified and used for gene usage analysis of CDR3 amino acid clonotypes. COPE and FqMerger were used to merge filtered high-quality paired reads into contigs. Contigs were aligned with BLAST to IMGT TRBV, TRBD and TRBJ reference genes, and CDR3 was defined per IMGT. Any clonotype with a frequency above 0.1% was classified as a highly expanded clone. Shannon entropy served as the measure of repertoire diversity, while the Gini coefficient captured V-J evenness. A clonotype found in more than one individual was treated as public. TCRdb reanalyzed the raw reads on its own, using fastp at Q25 for trimming and MiXCR for clone calling, and kept in-frame beta chains. Each entry is one CDR3 protein sequence, shown with its most common DNA and genes. Here the V and J calls rest on TCRdb's processing, not on the authors' analysis. The sample table contains around 360,000 distinct CDR3 sequences; only one count was recorded for 16% of them. Of the sample, roughly 21% is held by the ten largest clones.

Explained via the paper, the time point label denotes: newly diagnosed GD, antithyroid drugs for less than 3 months. RNA was extracted from PBMCs in TRIzol for both TCR sequencing and RNA sequencing. The diagnosis of Graves' disease was made according to American Thyroid Association guidelines. Patients for the study were recruited at an endocrinology department in Xi'an, China. Each patient gave about 8.1 milliliters of peripheral blood, collected in an EDTA anticoagulant tube. Ficoll Paque Plus density gradient separation was used to isolate PBMCs, and no further T cell sorting was done. An Agilent 2100 Bioanalyzer and agarose gel were used to assess RNA quality, and a NanoDrop 2000 was used to measure RNA concentration. The sample comes from a study of regulatory T cells in long-lasting Graves disease (dated by TCRdb to about 2021). In the study overall: Newly diagnosed Graves' disease patients had taken antithyroid drugs for less than 3 months. Persistent Graves' disease patients were compared with newly diagnosed Graves' disease patients by peripheral blood TCR sequencing and RNA sequencing. The study was registered as a clinical trial and conducted in China. A total of around 35 samples underwent TCR sequencing: some 13 from persistent and roughly 20 from newly diagnosed Graves' disease patients. What the study reported, not specific to this receptor: Only peripheral blood was studied, because thyroid tissue, the primary lesion, was inaccessible. Sequencing and analysis were restricted to the TCR beta chain. Persistent Graves' disease patients showed lower TCR Shannon entropy and fewer highly expanded clones than newly diagnosed patients, suggesting clonal expansion. A larger number of public clonotypes was shared among persistent patients (about 2,700) than among newly diagnosed patients (roughly 930). The small sample size was acknowledged by the authors as a limitation that may reduce accuracy. Preferential use of TRBV28, TRBJ1-2 and TRBJ2-5 was observed in persistent disease, whereas TRBV20-1 and TRBJ2-1 were favored in newly diagnosed disease.

The sample was also reused in another study, on T cells in Graves' hyperthyroidism and ophthalmopathy. As that second paper reports: Graves' hyperthyroidism was defined as stable when no progression to ophthalmopathy occurred over 18 months of follow-up. Hyperthyroidism patients were newly diagnosed, with disease duration under 2 months, and aged 18 to 65 years. The study excluded patients with uncontrolled infections, other autoimmune diseases, pregnancy or lactation. Diagnoses relied on clinical symptoms, serum thyroxine and TRAb, thyroid ultrasound and orbital computed tomography. A first-round RT-PCR of the TCR CDR3 used the HTBI primer set with the Qiagen OneStep RT-PCR kit. Most expanded thyroid clonotypes (frequency above 0.001) were also detected in blood, a finding suggesting that blood repertoires may reflect thyroid immune responses. In cross-validation, a model built on a 13 V-J signature told ophthalmopathy apart from stable hyperthyroidism with over 85% sensitivity and roughly 81% specificity, and in testing the same model reached 80%/75%. In validation, progression to ophthalmopathy was predicted by the model with about 70% sensitivity and roughly 76% specificity, a median of approximately 6.5 months before onset. A discovery cohort of about 96 patients, roughly 45 with Graves' ophthalmopathy and 57 with stable Graves' hyperthyroidism, was used to find distinguishing TCR V-J signatures. Prospective prediction of ophthalmopathy was tested in an independent validation cohort of 18 to 20 hyperthyroidism patients and 17 patients who later progressed to ophthalmopathy. The 95 to 100 discovery patients were randomly divided into training and test sets at a 7:3 ratio. Thyroid tissue and blood T-cell repertoires from six Graves' hyperthyroidism patients were also compared in the study. After blood sampling, hyperthyroidism patients were treated with methimazole at a starting dose of 30 mg daily, and ophthalmopathy patients were treated with high-dose intravenous methylprednisolone. Libraries were constructed in a second round of multiplex PCR, after which size selection and purification were performed. Paired-end sequencing of the libraries was performed with 100 bp reads on an Illumina HiSeq2000. SOAPnuke was used to process the raw data, removing reads that contained adapters or uncalled bases, had a mean Phred below 15, or lacked an exact match to the constant primer or identifier. High-quality paired reads were merged using COPE v1.2.5, and each unique nucleotide sequence was defined as a clonotype. MiTCR v1.1 was used to align the clonotypes against IMGT TRBV, TRBD and TRBJ reference segments. Only V-J combinations with frequency above 0.0001, covering 99.2% of repertoires, were analysed. A TCS score was defined as the ratio of F50 (clonal expansion) to E x V (chaos), with BLOSUM62-based TCRdist applied between CDR3 peptides within each V-J. Welch's t-statistics and random forest reduced around 520 V-J features to 10 to 15, which were used in a naive Bayes classifier (R e1071). Sample size was not statistically predetermined, and blinding of investigators to group allocation was not performed. According to the paper, TCR Vbeta CDR3 sequencing was carried out on 135 peripheral blood samples, which came from 40 to 45 ophthalmopathy, 75 to 80 hyperthyroidism and about 17 progressor patients.

Sequenced material: peripheral blood mononuclear cells (PBMCs), taken at new diagnosis, from a patient treated with antithyroid drugs. The chain couples TRBV3-1 to TRBJ1-1, with no confident D gene call. The clonotype was recovered from a woman aged 18-30 years with Graves disease. Donor details come from another sample of the same person, matched by shared clones. The base sequence is TGTGCCAGCAGCCAGGGTTTCGAGGCGCCCACTGAAGCTTTCTTT. The translation is CASSQGFEAPTEAFF.